This TCR beta chain was identified during a study of identical twins listed by TCRdb under 2016. About the study as a whole: To test whether fetal clonotypes persist, the study used deep sequencing on TCR alpha and beta repertoires from monozygotic twins, unrelated adults of various ages, and cord blood. To rule out contamination, the twin experiments were replicated at different times with different library preparation protocols.

As concerns this clonotype: This clone's antigen is unknown. No quality values exist for individual bases; no much larger clone is one base distant.

Only healthy Caucasian donors were included. Study-wide conclusions, independent of this receptor: Fewer insertions were carried by abundant cord blood beta clonotypes; a weaker similar trend was observed in young adult naive repertoires, while no such trend was observed in memory repertoires. Invariant T cells such as MAIT and iNKT could partly confound zero-insertion analyses, although diverse VJ usage argued against such confounding for most clonotypes. Because the same donors could not be followed over many years, the conclusions depended on cross-sectional statistical analysis. Recombination models systematically underestimated out-of-frame TCR alpha sharing in monozygotic twins but agreed with sharing between unrelated individuals. The excess sharing between twins in beta out-of-frame sequences was weaker because fewer shared sequences reduced the signal-to-noise ratio. Compared with coincidental sharing between unrelated individuals, out-of-frame TCR alpha sequences shared between twins showed an excess of sequences with low generation probability.

The receptor library was made with 5' RACE. TCRdb shows the sequencer as Illumina HiSeq 2000. A universal primer binding site was introduced by template switching, and a unique molecular identifier was present in the final cDNA, enabling accurate counting of TCR cDNA molecules. Specific primers in the conserved constant-segment region were used to synthesize first-strand cDNA for TCR alpha and beta chains. Each cDNA library was double barcoded, with a SMART-Mk sample barcode plus Illumina barcodes, to control for contamination. Two successive PCR steps introduced TruSeq adapter sequences along with Illumina sample barcodes. TCR alpha and beta cDNA libraries were sequenced on the Illumina HiSeq platform with custom primers. Processing in the source paper ran as follows. Unique molecular identifiers were extracted from raw reads with MiGEC, and CDR3 positions were determined with MiXCR. For each individual, recombination models were inferred using an EM algorithm with the repgenHMM and IGoR tools. The tcR package in R was used for shared clonotype analysis, with sharing normalized by the product of cloneset sizes. Out-of-frame nonproductive sequences were analyzed to study raw recombination free of thymic and clonal selection effects. The public reads were run again by TCRdb, first through fastp at Q25 and then through MiXCR, and only productive beta chains were kept. Rows with a matching CDR3 protein are joined into one entry that keeps the most common DNA and genes. It is TCRdb's table, rather than the study itself, that gives the V and J calls and clone size. For this sample there are roughly 1.6 million distinct CDR3 sequences; under 35% appear just once. In total, the top ten clones hold roughly 0.3% of the sample.

Sequences were obtained from cord blood. The TCR originated in a newborn girl in good health.

The nucleotide sequence is TGTGCCAGCAGCCAAGGGCAGGGGGGAAGAGGGACCCAGTACTTC. Its amino acids are CASSQGQGGRGTQYF. This receptor chain uses TRBV3-1 and TRBJ2-7; tentative D gene TRBD1, with 7 bases matching. The DNA end favors TRBJ2-5, so the J call may be wrong. From its cysteine to its phenylalanine, the CDR3 spans 15 amino acids. CDR3 DNA is the only sequence kept; it has 45 bases, read in frame from the first base. The germline V gene (reference sequence) yields LGHDT for CDR1 and YNNKEL for CDR2.